Below, 6 T cell receptor beta chains from the same sample are listed, as sequenced in a study of blood T cell repertoires in COVID-19. Libraries were prepared by immunoSEQ multiplex PCR; TCRdb keeps only in-frame clonotypes and omits some of them. Of more than 70,000 clones detected, 70% to 80% appear once; the ten largest clones hold about 24%. Sequenced: peripheral blood. These receptors were taken from a human donor in a cohort sampled during active COVID-19.

The genes are TRBV28 and TRBJ1-3; 8 bases match TRBD1. Germline CDR1 and CDR2: MDHEN and SYDVKM. The CDR3 totals 16 residues. V shed 6 bases and J 0 bases; nucleotides not matched to a gene: 7. CDR3 in amino acids: CASSQGQAHSGNTIYF. Written as DNA, the CDR3 is TGTGCCAGCAGCCAGGGACAGGCCCACTCTGGAAACACCATATATTTT.

The rearrangement links TRBV4-1 to TRBJ2-5; possible D gene TRBD2, 6 bases. The CDR3 loop spans 14 amino acids. Germline CDR1 reads MGHRA; CDR2 reads YSYEKL. The V end was cut by 5 bases, the J end by 4 bases, with 14 bases between. In DNA form, the CDR3 reads TGCGCCAGCAGCAAAGGGACTCCCAGAGAGACCCAGTACTTC. This gives the protein CASSKGTPRETQYF.

This chain joins TRBV27 and TRBJ2-7; D is ambiguous. The V and J ends lost 5 bases and 2 bases respectively, with 13 bases between them. The CDR3 length is 14 residues. Looked up from germline, CDR1 is MNHEY and CDR2 is SMNVEV (reference sequence). CDR3 bases: TGTGCCAGCAGTCTAAAAACAGCAGCCTACGAGCAGTACTTC. Translating it yields CASSLKTAAYEQYF.

The rearrangement links TRBV6-5 to TRBJ2-7; 10 nucleotides match TRBD1. V lost 5 bases, J lost 3 bases, and 7 bases stayed unmatched. The CDR3 is made up of 15 amino acids. Germline V gene sequence: CDR1 MNHEY, CDR2 SVGAGI. CDR3 DNA: TGTGCCAGCAGTCTTCGGGACAGGGGTGTCTACGAGCAGTACTTC. Protein product: CASSLRDRGVYEQYF.

This chain links TRBV29-1 with TRBJ2-5; 12 bases line up with TRBD2. With 1 base clipped from V and 4 bases from J, the junction kept 7 bases outside the gene matches. This CDR3 contains 16 residues. Germline V gene sequence: CDR1 SQVTM, CDR2 ANQGSEA. The CDR3 coding sequence is TGCAGCGTTGAAGTAGGGCTAGCGGGAGGGGGAGAGACCCAGTACTTC. Translating it yields CSVEVGLAGGGETQYF.

This chain uses TRBV5-6 with TRBJ2-7; 7 positions agree with TRBD1. Germline V CDR1 and CDR2: SGHDT, YYEEEE. This CDR3 is 16 amino acids long. V was clipped by 3 bases and J by 0 bases; unmatched bases: 9. As DNA, the CDR3 is TGTGCCAGCAGCTCGACAGACAGGGCGCACTCCTACGAGCAGTACTTC. This gives the protein CASSSTDRAHSYEQYF. The complete variable domain, with remaining parts taken from reference TRBV5-6 and TRBJ2-7, reads DAGVTQSPTHLIKTRGQQVTLRCSPKSGHDTVSWYQQALGQGPQFIFQYYEEEERQRGNFPDRFSGHQFPNYSSELNVNALLLGDSALYLCASSSTDRAHSYEQYFGPGTRLTVT.